A single sample gave rise to the 3 T cell receptor beta chains below, sequenced in a study of shared clonotypes between healthy human individuals. The assay was immunoSEQ multiplex PCR, and TCRdb's table has in-frame clones only and misses some. The sample consists of millions of clones, over 90% of them appearing once. The sequencing input was naive CD4+ T cells from PBMCs. The subset denotes: CD45RA+ positively selected. The receptors originated from a man in his late teens or twenties in good health. Some clones in this sample may be carry-over from other donors' samples.

CDR3 DNA sequence: TGTGCCAGCAACCTAGGGAGGGGGGCCCTGGGTGGCTACACCTTC. Translation gives CASNLGRGALGGYTF. V usage is TRBV7-2 and J usage is TRBJ1-2; perhaps TRBD1 as D (6 bases). This CDR3 region has 15 residues. Germline-derived CDR1 and CDR2 are SGHTA and FQGNSA. The V end was cut by 7 bases, the J end by 7 bases, with 22 bases between.

The V call is TRBV5-1, the J call TRBJ2-7; 7 bases match TRBD1. J gave up 6 bases and V 4 bases, and 16 bases lay outside the gene matches. The CDR3 consists of 16 residues. Per germline, CDR1 SGHRS and CDR2 YFSETQ. In DNA form, the CDR3 reads TGCGCCAGCAGCCCAGCCACGACGATGACAGGGACCGAGCAGTACTTC. Translating it yields CASSPATTMTGTEQYF.

The CDR3 is CASSERGMYGYTF. CDR3 in DNA: TGTGCCAGCAGTGAACGAGGGATGTATGGCTACACCTTC. The rearrangement uses TRBV25-1 and TRBJ1-2; D is unresolved. The CDR3 extends over 13 amino acids. Trimming stripped 2 bases from V and 5 bases from J, with 9 bases between. Per the germline V gene, CDR1 is MGHDK and CDR2 is SYGVNS.